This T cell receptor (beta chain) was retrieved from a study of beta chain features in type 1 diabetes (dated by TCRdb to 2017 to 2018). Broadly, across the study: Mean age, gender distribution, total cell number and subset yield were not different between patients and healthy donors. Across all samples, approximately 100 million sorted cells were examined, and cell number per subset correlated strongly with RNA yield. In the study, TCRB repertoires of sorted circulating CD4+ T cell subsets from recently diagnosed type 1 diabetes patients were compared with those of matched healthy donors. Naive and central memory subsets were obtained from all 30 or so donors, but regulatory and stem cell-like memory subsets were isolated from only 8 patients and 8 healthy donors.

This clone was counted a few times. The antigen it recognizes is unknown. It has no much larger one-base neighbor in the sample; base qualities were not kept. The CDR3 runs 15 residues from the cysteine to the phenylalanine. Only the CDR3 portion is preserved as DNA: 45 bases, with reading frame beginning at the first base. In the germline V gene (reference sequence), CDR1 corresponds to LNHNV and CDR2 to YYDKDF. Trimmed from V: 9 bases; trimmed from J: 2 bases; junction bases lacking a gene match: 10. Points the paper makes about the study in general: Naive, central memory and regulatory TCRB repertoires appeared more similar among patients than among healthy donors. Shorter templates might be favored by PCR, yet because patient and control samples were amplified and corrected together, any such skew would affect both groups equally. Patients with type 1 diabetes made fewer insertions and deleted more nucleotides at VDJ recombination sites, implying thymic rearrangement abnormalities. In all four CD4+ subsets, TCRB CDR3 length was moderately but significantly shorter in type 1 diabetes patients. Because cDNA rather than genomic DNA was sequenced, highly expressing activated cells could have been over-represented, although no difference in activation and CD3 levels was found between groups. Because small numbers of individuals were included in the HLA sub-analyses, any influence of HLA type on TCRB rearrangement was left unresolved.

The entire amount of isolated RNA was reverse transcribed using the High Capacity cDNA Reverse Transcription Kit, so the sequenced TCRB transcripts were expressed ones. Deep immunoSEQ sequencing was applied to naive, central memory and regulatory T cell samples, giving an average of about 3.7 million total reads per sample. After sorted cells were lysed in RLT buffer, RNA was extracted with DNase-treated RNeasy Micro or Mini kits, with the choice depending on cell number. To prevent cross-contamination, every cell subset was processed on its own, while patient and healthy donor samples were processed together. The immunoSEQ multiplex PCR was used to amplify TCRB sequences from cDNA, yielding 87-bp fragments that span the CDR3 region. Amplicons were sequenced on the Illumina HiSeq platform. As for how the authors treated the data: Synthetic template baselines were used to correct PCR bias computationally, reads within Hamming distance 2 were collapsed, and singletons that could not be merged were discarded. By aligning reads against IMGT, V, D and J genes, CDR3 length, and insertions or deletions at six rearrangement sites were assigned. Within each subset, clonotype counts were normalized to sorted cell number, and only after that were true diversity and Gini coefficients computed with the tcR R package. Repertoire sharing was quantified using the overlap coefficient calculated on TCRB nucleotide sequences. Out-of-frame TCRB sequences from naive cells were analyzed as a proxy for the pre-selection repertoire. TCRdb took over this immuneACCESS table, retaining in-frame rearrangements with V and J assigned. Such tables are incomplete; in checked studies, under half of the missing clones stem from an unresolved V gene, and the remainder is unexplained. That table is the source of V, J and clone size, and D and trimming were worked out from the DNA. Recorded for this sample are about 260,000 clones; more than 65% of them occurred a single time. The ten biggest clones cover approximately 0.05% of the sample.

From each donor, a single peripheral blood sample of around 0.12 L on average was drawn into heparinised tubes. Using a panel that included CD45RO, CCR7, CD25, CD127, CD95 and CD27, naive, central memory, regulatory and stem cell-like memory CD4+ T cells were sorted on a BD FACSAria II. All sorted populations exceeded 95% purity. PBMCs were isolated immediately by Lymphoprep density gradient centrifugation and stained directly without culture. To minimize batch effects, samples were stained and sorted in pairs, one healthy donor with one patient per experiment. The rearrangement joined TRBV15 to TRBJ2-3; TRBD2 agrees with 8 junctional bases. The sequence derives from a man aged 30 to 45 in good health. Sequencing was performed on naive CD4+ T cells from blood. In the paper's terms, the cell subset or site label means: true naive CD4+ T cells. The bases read TGTGCCACATCACCGGGACTAGGTCCCACAGATACGCAGTATTTT. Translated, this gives CATSPGLGPTDTQYF.